A single sample is the source of the 30 T cell receptor beta chains below, sequenced in a study of shared clonotypes between healthy human individuals. Naive CD8 populations comprised CD45RO-negative cells positively selected for CCR7, excluding terminally differentiated effector memory CD45RA+ cells. The table came from immunoSEQ multiplex PCR; TCRdb's copy has only in-frame clones and leaves some out. The sample contains roughly 2,000,000 clones, roughly 95% of which appear only once. The sequenced sample was naive CD8+ T cells sorted from blood. Every receptor here comes from a man younger than 35 in good health.

The chain uses TRBV4-1 and TRBJ2-7; 10 bases are a match to TRBD1. Germline CDR1 MGHRA, CDR2 YSYEKL. Trimming removed 4 bases from V and 3 bases from J; junction bases left unmatched: 9. The CDR3 totals 16 residues. The CDR3 here is CASSPAQGTGDYEQYF. The CDR3 DNA is TGCGCCAGCAGCCCAGCACAGGGGACAGGGGACTACGAGCAGTACTTC.

This clone was detected once. The sample carries other DNA sequences with the same CDR3. The chain combines TRBV5-1 with TRBJ2-1; the match to TRBD2 covers 9 bases. In germline, CDR1 is SGHRS, CDR2 YFSETQ. The V gene end was trimmed by 1 base and the J gene end by 4 bases; junction bases not matched to a gene: 0. The CDR3 length is 14 residues. As DNA, the CDR3 is TGCGCCAGCAGCTTGACTAGCGGGTACAATGAGCAGTTCTTC. As protein: CASSLTSGYNEQFF. Looking up the rest from reference TRBV5-1 and TRBJ2-1 gives the full variable domain: KAGVTQTPRYLIKTRGQQVTLSCSPISGHRSVSWYQQTPGQGLQFLFEYFSETQRNKGNFPGRFSGRQFSNSRSEMNVSTLELGDSALYLCASSLTSGYNEQFFGPGTRLTVL.

V gene TRBV5-4 combines with J gene TRBJ2-3, with no clear D. This CDR3 region has 15 residues. The V and J ends lost 0 bases and 2 bases respectively, with 10 bases between them. Germline V gene data show CDR1 as SGHNT and CDR2 as YYREEE (reference sequence). The CDR3 coding sequence is TGTGCCAGCAGCTTGGGGGCACCAGACACAGATACGCAGTATTTT. Amino acid sequence: CASSLGAPDTDTQYF.

The chain couples TRBV13 to TRBJ2-7, with 7 bases lining up with TRBD2. CDR3 size: 14 residues. Trimming at V came to 3 bases and at J to 6 bases, leaving 8 bases not matched to a gene. From germline, CDR1 is PRHDT and CDR2 FYEKMQ (reference sequence). Here the CDR3 reads CASSFAGEPREQYF. CDR3 DNA sequence: TGTGCCAGCAGCTTCGCGGGAGAGCCGCGCGAGCAGTACTTC.

The V gene is TRBV29-1, the J gene TRBJ2-1, with D perhaps being TRBD1 or TRBD2 (5 bases each). Per germline, CDR1 SQVTM and CDR2 ANQGSEA. V lost 3 bases to trimming and J lost 12 bases, with 12 bases between them. The CDR3 sequence is 11 residues long. CDR3 region: CSVDYGTMQFF. In DNA, the CDR3 is TGCAGCGTTGATTATGGGACCATGCAGTTCTTC.

The chain links TRBV18 to TRBJ2-1; TRBD2 matches 10 bases. This CDR3 is built from 15 residues. CDR1 KGHSH and CDR2 LQKENI come from the germline V gene. V shed 5 bases and J 4 bases; nucleotides not matched to a gene: 5. The CDR3 nucleotides read TGTGCCAGCTCATACCTAGCGGGGGAGTACAATGAGCAGTTCTTC. Protein sequence: CASSYLAGEYNEQFF.

The V call is TRBV28, the J call TRBJ1-1; no reliable D call. V lost 5 bases to trimming and J lost 5 bases, with 9 bases between them. Germline V gene data show CDR1 as MDHEN and CDR2 as SYDVKM. The CDR3 has 12 residues. The CDR3 DNA reads TGTGCCAGCAGTCCCCGAGAGACTGAAGCTTTCTTT. Amino acid sequence: CASSPRETEAFF.

This sequence joins TRBV13 and TRBJ2-7, with no clear D. The germline CDR1 and CDR2 sequences are PRHDT and FYEKMQ (reference sequence). CDR3 length equals 13 residues. V lost 0 bases and J lost 4, with 7 bases in between. CDR3 loop: CASSLGGKYEQYF. Here the CDR3 DNA reads TGTGCCAGCAGCTTAGGGGGGAAGTACGAGCAGTACTTC.

The chain employs TRBV28 and TRBJ1-1, with D possibly TRBD1 on 6 matching bases. The CDR3 contains 14 residues. The V end was cut by 4 bases, the J end by 0 bases, with 9 bases between. The V gene's germline CDR1 is MDHEN and CDR2 SYDVKM. The CDR3 loop reads CASSSTGLNTEAFF. The CDR3 DNA follows: TGTGCCAGCAGTTCCACAGGGCTGAACACTGAAGCTTTCTTT.

The chain uses TRBV11-2 and TRBJ1-2; D is uncertain. Looked up from germline, CDR1 is SGHAT and CDR2 is FQNNGV. The CDR3 length is 13 residues. Trimming stripped 5 bases from V and 4 bases from J, with 11 bases between. CDR3 nucleotides: TGTGCCAGCAGCCCTAGCGGGAGCTATGGCTACACCTTC. Protein product: CASSPSGSYGYTF.

Turning to this clone: Other DNA sequences within the sample encode an identical CDR3. This sequence joins TRBV6-5 and TRBJ2-7; D unresolved. CDR1 is MNHEY and CDR2 is SVGAGI in the germline V gene. Between the trimmed V and J ends, which lost 0 bases and 3 bases, there was a span of 6 bases. This CDR3 has 13 residues. The CDR3 sequence: CASSYSLDYEQYF. CDR3 in DNA: TGTGCCAGCAGTTACTCGTTGGACTACGAGCAGTACTTC.

The chain joins TRBV9 to TRBJ2-7; 9 bases line up with TRBD2. Germline V gene data show CDR1 as SGDLS and CDR2 as YYNGEE. Unmatched junction bases numbered 11, after V lost 3 bases and J lost 7 bases. The CDR3 extends over 15 amino acids. The CDR3 bases are TGTGCCAGCAGCGCAGAGGGGACTAGCCTGAGTGAGCAGTACTTC. It codes for CASSAEGTSLSEQYF. The full variable domain, with the rest looked up from reference TRBV9 and TRBJ2-7, is DSGVTQTPKHLITATGQRVTLRCSPRSGDLSVYWYQQSLDQGLQFLIQYYNGEERAKGNILERFSAQQFPDLHSELNLSSLELGDSALYFCASSAEGTSLSEQYFGPGTRLTVT.

CDR3: CASNASPQETQYF. The CDR3 DNA sequence: TGCGCCAGCAACGCAAGTCCACAAGAGACCCAGTACTTC. The chain couples TRBV5-1 to TRBJ2-5, with D hard to call. V was shortened by 6 bases and J by 2 bases, with 11 bases between the two germline ends. The CDR3 consists of 13 residues. Germline lookup yields CDR1 SGHRS and CDR2 YFSETQ.

The chain links TRBV7-9 to TRBJ1-6; D is ambiguous. Germline assignment: CDR1 SEHNR and CDR2 FQNEAQ (reference sequence). V lost 5 bases to trimming and J lost 9 bases, with 17 bases between them. This CDR3 comprises 15 residues. The CDR3 sequence: CASSPSALSGSPLHF. CDR3 DNA: TGTGCCAGCAGCCCCTCGGCCCTCTCGGGTTCACCCCTCCACTTT.

V is TRBV9 and J is TRBJ1-2, with 7 bases matching TRBD1. The germline V gene encodes CDR1 SGDLS and CDR2 YYNGEE. The CDR3 spans 12 residues. Unmatched junction bases numbered 6, after V lost 4 bases and J lost 9 bases. The CDR3 DNA reads as TGTGCCAGCAGCTGGGACAGTCTTAGCTACACCTTC. As protein: CASSWDSLSYTF.

The gene calls are TRBV28 and TRBJ1-2, with D maybe TRBD1 (6 bases). The V gene's germline CDR1 is MDHEN and CDR2 SYDVKM. Trimming left V 3 bases short and J 8 bases short, with 16 bases between. The CDR3 contains 14 residues. CDR3 loop: CASSFQGTTIGYTF. CDR3 DNA: TGTGCCAGCAGTTTCCAAGGGACAACAATAGGCTACACCTTC.

This chain joins TRBV4-1 and TRBJ1-6, with D tentatively TRBD1 (5 bases). CDR1 MGHRA and CDR2 YSYEKL come from the germline V gene. CDR3 size: 15 residues. V was pared by 3 bases and J by 10 bases, with 16 bases between. CDR3 in amino acids: CASSQPQGLVSPLHF. CDR3 DNA sequence: TGCGCCAGCAGCCAGCCCCAGGGTCTAGTATCACCCCTCCACTTT.

The chain is built from TRBV10-2 and TRBJ1-5; 8 bases map to TRBD1. This CDR3 is 14 amino acids long. Losses at the gene ends were 6 bases for V and 7 bases for J; bases not matched to a gene: 8. Germline V gives CDR1 WSHSY, CDR2 SAAADI. The CDR3: CASSQDREYQPQHF. DNA for the CDR3: TGCGCCAGCAGCCAGGACAGGGAATACCAGCCCCAGCATTTT.

This sequence joins TRBV28 and TRBJ2-7, with D perhaps matching TRBD1 (6 bases). Germline V gene sequence: CDR1 MDHEN, CDR2 SYDVKM. The CDR3 consists of 14 residues. V gave up 1 base and J gave up 2 bases, with 9 bases separating them. The CDR3 loop is CASSLSGAPYEQYF. CDR3 DNA sequence: TGTGCCAGCAGTTTATCAGGGGCCCCCTACGAGCAGTACTTC.

This chain links TRBV11-2 with TRBJ1-2; no firm D call. V was cut by 5 bases and J by 4 bases, with 14 bases left in between. CDR1 is SGHAT, CDR2 FQNNGV, per germline. CDR3 length: 14 residues. In nucleotides, the CDR3 is TGTGCCAGCAGCCTCCTAGGCGACTTCTATGGCTACACCTTC. Translated: CASSLLGDFYGYTF.

The V call is TRBV27, the J call TRBJ1-1; a weak D match, TRBD1 (6 bases). Trimming cost V 4 bases and J 3 bases, with 12 bases left between them. Germline CDR1 and CDR2: MNHEY and SMNVEV (reference sequence). The CDR3 has 14 residues. This CDR3 reads CASSSQGWDTEAFF. CDR3 DNA sequence: TGTGCCAGCAGTTCACAGGGATGGGACACTGAAGCTTTCTTT.

This chain joins TRBV27 and TRBJ1-4; the D is unclear. Germline V lookup: CDR1 MNHEY, CDR2 SMNVEV (reference sequence). The germline V and J ends were trimmed by 6 bases and 5 bases, with 13 bases remaining between them. CDR3 length equals 14 residues. The CDR3 region has the DNA TGTGCCAGCAGCCTTCAGTGGGGAAATGAAAAACTGTTTTTT. It specifies CASSLQWGNEKLFF.

There are a few counts of this clone. This sequence joins TRBV2 and TRBJ2-7; D is perhaps TRBD2 (6 bases). This CDR3 is built from 14 residues. Germline loops: CDR1 SNHLY, CDR2 FYNNEI. V dropped 2 bases and J dropped 3 bases, with 11 bases sitting between them. CDR3 coding DNA: TGTGCCAGCAGTGAAAGTCCGGGAGTCTACGAGCAGTACTTC. Residues: CASSESPGVYEQYF.

The chain combines TRBV29-1 with TRBJ1-2, with 7 bases that match TRBD1. Germline V gene sequence: CDR1 SQVTM, CDR2 ANQGSEA. The CDR3 spans 12 residues. V lost 7 bases and J lost 1; bases outside the gene matches: 3. The CDR3 sequence is CSAGDSNYGYTF. CDR3 DNA: TGCAGCGCCGGGGACAGTAACTATGGCTACACCTTC.

The chain links TRBV4-3 to TRBJ2-1; the D call may be TRBD1 or TRBD2 (6 bases each). The CDR3 loop spans 17 amino acids. Germline CDR1 LGHNA, CDR2 YSLEER. Trimming pared 0 bases from V and 6 bases from J, leaving 18 bases between. The CDR3 DNA follows: TGCGCCAGCAGCCAAGATCCAGGGGACGGGGAGGCCAATGAGCAGTTCTTC. It codes for CASSQDPGDGEANEQFF.

This sequence joins TRBV30 and TRBJ2-5; TRBD2 matches at 11 bases. The CDR3 totals 15 residues. Trimming took 5 bases from V and 1 from J; bases not matched to a gene: 6. Germline CDR1 reads GTSNPN; CDR2 reads SVGIG (reference sequence). The CDR3 nucleotides read TGTGCCTGGGCCCCGGGACTAGCGGTCCAAGAGACCCAGTACTTC. Its translation: CAWAPGLAVQETQYF.

The chain combines TRBV5-4 with TRBJ2-1, with no clear D. Germline CDR1 and CDR2: SGHNT and YYREEE (reference sequence). The CDR3 loop spans 14 amino acids. V was cut by 4 bases and J by 0 bases, with 8 bases left in between. The CDR3 loop reads CASSLISSYNEQFF. The CDR3 DNA sequence: TGTGCCAGCAGCCTAATTAGCTCCTACAATGAGCAGTTCTTC.

The chain is built from TRBV7-8 and TRBJ2-7; D possibly corresponds to TRBD1 (6 bases). Germline values: CDR1 SGHVS, CDR2 FQNEAQ. The V end was cut by 2 bases, the J end by 0 bases, with 8 bases between. The length of the CDR3 is 14 residues. The CDR3 is CASSLTGSSYEQYF. CDR3 DNA: TGTGCCAGCAGCTTAACAGGGAGCTCCTACGAGCAGTACTTC.

The gene calls are TRBV10-1 and TRBJ2-3, with 14 bases aligning to TRBD2. CDR3 length: 19 amino acids. J lost 6 bases, V lost 3 bases, and 14 bases had no gene match. The germline CDR1 and CDR2 sequences are WNHNN and SYGVQD (reference sequence). In DNA form, the CDR3 reads TGCGCCAGCAGTGAAGTCCCCGGGACTAGCGGGAGACCCGCCGATACGCAGTATTTT. This translates into CASSEVPGTSGRPADTQYF.

This clone was counted once. V and J are TRBV6-6 and TRBJ2-7; D gene ambiguous. Trimming took off 6 bases at V and 2 bases at J, with 11 bases between the two ends. The CDR3 contains 13 residues. Germline V gene sequence: CDR1 MNHNY, CDR2 SVGAGI (reference sequence). In DNA, the CDR3 is TGTGCCAGCAGCTTCAGCCAACCCTACGAGCAGTACTTC. Protein sequence: CASSFSQPYEQYF.